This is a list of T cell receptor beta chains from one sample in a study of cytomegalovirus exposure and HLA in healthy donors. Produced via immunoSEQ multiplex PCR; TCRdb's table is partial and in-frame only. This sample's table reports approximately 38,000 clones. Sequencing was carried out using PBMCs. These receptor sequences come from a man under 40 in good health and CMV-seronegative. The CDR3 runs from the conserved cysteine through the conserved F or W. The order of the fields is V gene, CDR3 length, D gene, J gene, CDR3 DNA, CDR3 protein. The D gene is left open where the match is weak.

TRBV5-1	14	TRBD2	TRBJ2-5	TGCGCCAGCAGCCACGGGACTAGCGACGAGACCCAGTACTTC	CASSHGTSDETQYF
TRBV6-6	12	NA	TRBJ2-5	TGTGCCAGCGGCTCTAGCATAGAGACCCAGTACTTC	CASGSSIETQYF
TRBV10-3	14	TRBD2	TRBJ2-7	TGTGCCGTATCGACTAGCGGGAGACTTGACGAGCAGTACTTC	CAVSTSGRLDEQYF
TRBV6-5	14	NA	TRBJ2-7	TGTGCCAGCAGTTACGCCCATAGCTCCTACGAGCAGTACTTC	CASSYAHSSYEQYF
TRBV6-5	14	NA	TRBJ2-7	TGTGCCAGCAGTTACGAAGGGGGAGGGTACGAGCAGTACTTC	CASSYEGGGYEQYF
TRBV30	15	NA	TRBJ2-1	TGTGCCACCTCGATTCAGGTGGTACCCTACAATGAGCAGTTCTTC	CATSIQVVPYNEQFF
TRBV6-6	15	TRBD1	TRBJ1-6	TGTGCCAGCAGTATGACCGGGACAGGGTTGTCACCCCTCCACTTT	CASSMTGTGLSPLHF
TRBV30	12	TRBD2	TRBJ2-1	TGTGCCTGGAGTGTACGGGGGGGTGAGCAGTTCTTC	CAWSVRGGEQFF
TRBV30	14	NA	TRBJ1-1	TGTGCCTGGAGTGTGAGCGGACTGAACACTGAAGCTTTCTTT	CAWSVSGLNTEAFF
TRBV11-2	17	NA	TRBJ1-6	TGTGCCAGCAGCTTAGTATCCCAGGGGCACCAGAATTCACCCCTCCACTTT	CASSLVSQGHQNSPLHF
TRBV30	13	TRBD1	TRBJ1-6	TGTGCCTGGGAGGGACAGGCCAAAAGCCCCCTCCACTTT	CAWEGQAKSPLHF
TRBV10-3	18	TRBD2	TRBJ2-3	TGTGCCATCAGTGACCCTTTAGCGGGAGGGCCGGGGGCAGATACGCAGTATTTT	CAISDPLAGGPGADTQYF
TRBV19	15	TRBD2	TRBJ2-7	TGTGCCAGTAGCACTAGCGGGAGAGGATCGTACGAGCAGTACTTC	CASSTSGRGSYEQYF
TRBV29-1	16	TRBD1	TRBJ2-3	TGCAGCGGCCGCCCGACTTGGACAGGTGGGCCAGATACGCAGTATTTT	CSGRPTWTGGPDTQYF
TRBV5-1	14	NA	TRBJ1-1	TGCGCCAGCAGCTTGGTCGGTCTGAACACTGAAGCTTTCTTT	CASSLVGLNTEAFF
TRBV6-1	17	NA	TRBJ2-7	TGTGCCAGCAGTGAAGGGTATCGGTGGGTGGAGGGATACGAGCAGTACTTC	CASSEGYRWVEGYEQYF
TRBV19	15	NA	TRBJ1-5	TGTGCCAGTAGTCCTTCGACAGGAAGGTTTCAGCCCCAGCATTTT	CASSPSTGRFQPQHF
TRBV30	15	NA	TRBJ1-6	TGTGCCTGGAGTAGTCGGAGCTCCTATAATTCACCCCTCCACTTT	CAWSSRSSYNSPLHF
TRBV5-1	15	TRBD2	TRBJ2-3	TGCGCCAGCAGCCCTCGGGGACTACCCACAGATACGCAGTATTTT	CASSPRGLPTDTQYF
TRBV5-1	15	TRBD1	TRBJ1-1	TGCGCCAGCAGCCGACAGGGTTCACTGAACACTGAAGCTTTCTTT	CASSRQGSLNTEAFF
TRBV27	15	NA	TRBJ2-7	TGTGCCAGCAGTTTATCTTGGGGAGCGAGTAACGAGCAGTACTTC	CASSLSWGASNEQYF
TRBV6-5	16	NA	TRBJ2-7	TGTGCCAGCAGTTACTTGGCGGGTGAGGGCTCCTACGAGCAGTACTTC	CASSYLAGEGSYEQYF
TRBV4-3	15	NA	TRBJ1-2	TGCGCCAGCAGCCAACAGAGGGGGAGCTCCTATGGCTACACCTTC	CASSQQRGSSYGYTF
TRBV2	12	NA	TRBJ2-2	TGTGCCAGCACCTGGACTACCGGGGAGCTGTTTTTT	CASTWTTGELFF
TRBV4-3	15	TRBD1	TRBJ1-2	TGCGCCAGCAGCCAAACAGGGGGCGCCAGCTATGGCTACACCTTC	CASSQTGGASYGYTF
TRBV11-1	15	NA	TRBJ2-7	TGTGCCAGCAATCAACCAGGGGGAGGCTCCTACGAGCAGTACTTC	CASNQPGGGSYEQYF
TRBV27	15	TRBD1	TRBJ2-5	TGTGCCAGCAGCCGGGACAGGAACATCCAAGAGACCCAGTACTTC	CASSRDRNIQETQYF
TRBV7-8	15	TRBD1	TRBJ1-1	TGTGCCAGCAGCTTAGTCACAGGGGTGAACACTGAAGCTTTCTTT	CASSLVTGVNTEAFF
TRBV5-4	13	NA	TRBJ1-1	TGTGCCAGCAGTCCAGGTCTGAACACTGAAGCTTTCTTT	CASSPGLNTEAFF
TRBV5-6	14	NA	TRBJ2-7	TGTGCCAGCAGCCACGGAGGCCAGGACTACGAGCAGTACTTC	CASSHGGQDYEQYF
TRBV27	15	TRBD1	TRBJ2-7	TGTGCCAGCAGCCAGACGACCGGGACAGCCTACGAGCAGTACTTC	CASSQTTGTAYEQYF
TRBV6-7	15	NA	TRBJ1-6	TGTGCCAGCAGTCCCCGGACAGCCCTGGCTTCACCCCTCCACTTT	CASSPRTALASPLHF
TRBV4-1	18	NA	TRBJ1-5	TGCGCCAGCAGCCGAATAGCCGGTGGACAGCTTAGCAATCAGCCCCAGCATTTT	CASSRIAGGQLSNQPQHF
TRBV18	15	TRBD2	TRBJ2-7	TGTGCCAGCTCACTTCTATTAGCGGGAGAATACGAGCAGTACTTC	CASSLLLAGEYEQYF
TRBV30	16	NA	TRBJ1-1	TGTGCCTGGAGTGTACTCCCAGGGACCGGGGGGACTGAAGCTTTCTTT	CAWSVLPGTGGTEAFF
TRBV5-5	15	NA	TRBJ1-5	TGTGCCAGCCAGTCTTCAGGGGAGAGCAATCAGCCCCAGCATTTT	CASQSSGESNQPQHF
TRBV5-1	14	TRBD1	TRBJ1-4	TGCGCCAGCAGCTTGACAGGGGGCGATGAAAAACTGTTTTTT	CASSLTGGDEKLFF
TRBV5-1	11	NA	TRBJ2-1	TGCGCCAGCCGGGGATACAATGAGCAGTTCTTC	CASRGYNEQFF
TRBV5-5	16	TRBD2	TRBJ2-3	TGTGCCAGCAGCCCCGGGACTAGCAGTGGTACAGATACGCAGTATTTT	CASSPGTSSGTDTQYF
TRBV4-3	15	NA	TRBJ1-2	TGCGCCAGCAGCCAAGATCTGGGACACGGCTATGGCTACACCTTC	CASSQDLGHGYGYTF
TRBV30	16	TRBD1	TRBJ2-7	TGTGCCTGGAGTCGTATCGGAGGGACAGGGCCCTACGAGCAGTACTTC	CAWSRIGGTGPYEQYF
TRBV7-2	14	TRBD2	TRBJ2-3	TGTGCCAGCAGCCCATGGACTAGTTTGGATACGCAGTATTTT	CASSPWTSLDTQYF
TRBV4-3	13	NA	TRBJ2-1	TGCGCCAGCAGGACGCTAGCGTGGAATGAGCAGTTCTTC	CASRTLAWNEQFF
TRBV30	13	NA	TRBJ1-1	TGTGCCTGGAGGCCAGGGAGGGGAACTGAAGCTTTCTTT	CAWRPGRGTEAFF
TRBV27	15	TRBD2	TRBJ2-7	TGTGCCACCAAGGGGGGACTAGCGAATACCTACGAGCAGTACTTC	CATKGGLANTYEQYF
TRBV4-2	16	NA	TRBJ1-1	TGTGCCAGCAGCCAAGATACAACAGGCGGTAACACTGAAGCTTTCTTT	CASSQDTTGGNTEAFF
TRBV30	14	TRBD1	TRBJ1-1	TGTGCCTGGAGTGCCGACAGGGGAAACACTGAAGCTTTCTTT	CAWSADRGNTEAFF
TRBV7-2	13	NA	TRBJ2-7	TGTGCCAGCAGCTTTTTACAGGGTTACGAGCAGTACTTC	CASSFLQGYEQYF
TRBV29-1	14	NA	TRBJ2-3	TGCAGCGTTGATGGCGGGGCCATGGGAGATACGCAGTATTTT	CSVDGGAMGDTQYF
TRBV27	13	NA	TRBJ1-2	TGTGCCAGCAGTACAGGGAGAGGTAGTGGCTACACCTTC	CASSTGRGSGYTF
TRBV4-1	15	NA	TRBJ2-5	TGCGCCAGCAGCCAAGTGGGGGGTAGAAGAGAGACCCAGTACTTC	CASSQVGGRRETQYF
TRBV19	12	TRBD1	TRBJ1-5	TGTGCCAGTAATTCAGGGGGGACAGTGTTGCATTTT	CASNSGGTVLHF
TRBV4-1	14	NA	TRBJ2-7	TGCGCCAGCAGCCAGGGGCTTCTAACCTACGAGCAGTACTTC	CASSQGLLTYEQYF
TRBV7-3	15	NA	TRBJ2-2	TGTGCCAGCAGCCCAACCCCCCAGGGCACCGGGGAGCTGTTTTTT	CASSPTPQGTGELFF
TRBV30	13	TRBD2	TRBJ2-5	TGTGCCGGCCCGACTAGCGCACAAGAGACCCAGTACTTC	CAGPTSAQETQYF
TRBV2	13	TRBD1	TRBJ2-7	TGTGCCAGCAGTGCCGGGACAGGATACGAGCAGTACTTC	CASSAGTGYEQYF
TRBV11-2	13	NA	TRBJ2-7	TGTGCCAGCAGCTTAGGGCAGACCTACGAGCAGTACTTC	CASSLGQTYEQYF
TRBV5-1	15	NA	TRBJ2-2	TGCGCCAGCAGCTTGTCACCGGGAGCTAACGGGGAGCTGTTTTTT	CASSLSPGANGELFF
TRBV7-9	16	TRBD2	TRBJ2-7	TGTGCCAGCAGCATTATGATCTCTAGCGGGAGATACGAGCAGTACTTC	CASSIMISSGRYEQYF
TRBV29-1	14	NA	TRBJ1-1	TGCAGCGTTGGCCTCGAAACAGGGAACACTGAAGCTTTCTTT	CSVGLETGNTEAFF